This T cell receptor (beta chain) was observed in a study of cytomegalovirus exposure and HLA in healthy donors (TCRdb year 2017). Describing the broader study: In an earlier analysis of 550 to 750 of the donors, about 260 Gb of sequence data and 100 million or so unique TCR beta sequences from about 190 million T cells were reported. In a later analysis, previously published TCR beta repertoires from 500 to 750 donors were re-analyzed and high-resolution HLA genotyping was added so that TCR occurrence patterns could be studied. Because of strong linkage in the cohort, roughly five DR-DQ haplotypes were treated as single units for association and clustering. Using immunosequencing, the study profiled T cell repertoires from around 680 subjects and related those repertoires to cytomegalovirus serostatus. The study aimed to test whether cataloging public T cell receptors could reveal signatures of past pathogen exposure. A separate validation cohort of 100 to 150 different subjects was used in addition to the 666-subject first cohort. An earlier analysis of 587 of the donors used high-throughput TCR beta sequencing to judge whether each TCR beta V gene segment behaved as functional or pseudogenic. In the later analysis, no new phenotypic data were used to find candidate immune exposures; instead, reliance was placed on TCR beta sequences and their occurrence across donors. All discovery cohort repertoires had been generated on a single sequencing platform. An early release that covered several hundred HLA-typed donors contained approximately 300 gigabases of sequencing data and around 80 million unique TCR sequences. Both class I and class II loci were covered by HLA typing, at four-digit resolution. High-throughput TCR immunosequencing, statistical association of individual TCRs with disease status, and machine learning were combined to predict cytomegalovirus infection status. Donor age, sex, ethnicity and CMV serostatus were collected together with the repertoire data. The number of typed donors differed by locus: about 620-630 for A, B, C, DRB1 and DQB1; 522 for DQA1; fewer than 610 for DPA1; and about 450 for DPB1. Of the roughly 400 genotyped donors, roughly 76% were placed in the genetic ancestry cluster associated with self-reported Caucasian donors. In a later genetic analysis, genome-wide SNP genotypes for about 60% of the 666 donors were used, and that subset was treated as a discovery cohort. Among roughly 400 genotyped donors of the cohort, an average of roughly 230,000 unique TCR beta nucleotide sequences was sequenced per donor, of which approximately 18% were non-productive.

The method behind the library was the immunoSEQ multiplex PCR assay. The multiplex PCR relied on a mix of 60 forward primers for TCR Vbeta segments and 13 reverse primers for TCR Jbeta segments. A multiplex PCR assay on genomic DNA amplified the CDR3 region of rearranged TCR beta genes. Amplified TCR beta libraries were sequenced as 87-base-pair reads on the Illumina HiSeq System. The paper's processing steps were these. In a later analysis, 77 million or so unique TCR beta chains were counted across the roughly 610 repertoires, and some 10 million of these chains were shared by at least two donors. To remove PCR and sequencing errors, raw reads were error-corrected and collapsed into unique sequences using a nearest-neighbor algorithm that merged closely related sequences. To assign V, D and J gene segments, CDR3 sequences were aligned to IMGT reference sequences. For a sequence to be retained, at least a six-nucleotide match to both a V gene segment and a J gene segment was required. Rearrangements were classified as productive when the CDR3 lacked stop codons and remained in frame with V and J, and all other rearrangements were classified as non-productive. CDR3 was defined according to IMGT convention as the region running from the second conserved V-encoded cysteine to the conserved J-encoded phenylalanine. In an earlier analysis of some 550 of the donors, sequences lacking an unambiguous match to a single V gene segment were excluded. An earlier analysis of over 450 of the donors classified V segments as functional when productive rearrangements were above 56.7% and as segregating when the standard deviation between donors was above 5%. To diagnose cytomegalovirus status from the catalog of TCR beta chain sequences, a statistical classification framework was built. V and J gene assignment, in a later analysis, came from comparing TCR nucleotide sequences with IMGT/GENE-DB human TR gene sequences. In a later analysis, CDR3 sequences and most-parsimonious VDJ recombination scenarios were assigned using the TCRdist pipeline. In a later analysis, each TCR beta chain was defined by its CDR3 amino acid sequence together with its V-gene family, and reads lacking a unique V-gene family were excluded. In a later analysis, 500 to 700 highly shared, low-generation-probability nucleotide sequences were removed to address suspected cross-contamination and a sequencing artifact. In a later analysis, a clonal expansion index was calculated for each public chain from normalized within-repertoire ranks of inferred template counts. In a later analysis, generation probabilities were computed with a VDJ recombination model fitted to out-of-frame rearrangements, and the resulting probabilities were checked against IGoR. A later analysis scored TCR-TCR, TCR-HLA and TCR-CMV co-occurrence with hypergeometric tests, applying a repertoire-size bias correction to TCR pairs. False discovery rates were estimated in a later analysis by permuting HLA or CMV assignments 20 times. In a later analysis, co-occurring TCRs were grouped with DBSCAN, and TCRdist sequence similarity was added when clustering was performed within HLA-allele-positive subsets. Repertoires with fewer than 30,000 or more than 120,000 public chains, plus five repertoires with anomalous nucleotide sharing, were excluded from co-occurrence clustering. TCRdb re-hosts the immuneACCESS table, in-frame sequences only. Its copies lack some clones; in the studies checked, an unresolved V gene accounts for under half of them, and the cause for the rest is not known. That table gives V, J and clone size, and the DNA gave D and trimming. Here the sample has around 100,000 clones; 67% occur a single time. The ten largest clonotypes hold approximately 2.1% of the sample.

CDR1 and CDR2, per the germline V gene, are MNHEY and SVGAGI. The CDR3 holds 14 amino acids from the cysteine to the phenylalanine. CDR3 DNA is the only sequence kept; it has 42 bases, read in frame from the first base. V is pared back by 8 bases and J by 4 bases, with 12 bases lying between the germline termini. Remarks on this clone: This receptor's antigen is unknown. Per-nucleotide qualities are absent, and no much larger clonotype sits a single base away.

The cohort consisted of hundreds of healthy bone marrow donors. Cohort members were all nominally healthy when sampled, although unrecorded immune exposures were likely present. The donor tested CMV seronegative and was one of the 352 seronegative cohort members. A peripheral blood sample was provided by each donor, and peripheral blood mononuclear cells were used for TCR beta sequencing. Genomic DNA extraction from the blood cell samples was performed with the Qiagen DNeasy Blood Extraction Kit. Points the paper makes about the study in general: The 87-base-pair reads could not distinguish some IMGT-functional V segments, including TRBV6-2 and TRBV6-3, so those segments were excluded. It was suggested by the authors that the approach could potentially be generalized to other disease states and immunological phenotypes. HLA typing was unavailable for some donors at each locus, so association tests used only the typed subset. Assigning TCR associations to individual alleles was difficult when HLA alleles, especially DR and DQ, strongly co-occurred. In a later analysis, most CMV-associated TCR beta chains were found to appear HLA-restricted, with HLA associations seemingly driven largely by CMV exposure. Specific HLA alleles were associated with 15,000 to 20,000 TCR beta sequences at a false discovery rate of 0.05 in a later analysis. This cohort had only TCR beta chains sequenced, and the lack of alpha or paired-chain data limited which features could be detected. An earlier analysis of approximately 570 of the donors showed that most TCR beta V segments appeared in productive rearrangements either about 87% or about 30% of the time, which broadly matched IMGT annotations. The classifier was reported to diagnose cytomegalovirus status with high specificity and sensitivity in both the original and validation cohorts. Compared with the approximately 670-donor mean, donors in an Asian-associated ancestry cluster had fewer N-insertions in productive TCRs, according to a later genetic analysis. Roughly uniform sequencing depth across donors was assumed in presence/absence analyses, although this assumption may not hold. The study listed 170 or so TCR beta chains as associated with cytomegalovirus. A few of the identified cytomegalovirus-associated TCR beta chains were confirmed in vitro to be specific for cytomegalovirus antigens. A later analysis reported that several top co-occurrence clusters appeared linked to parvovirus B19, influenza, CMV and Epstein-Barr virus. A further reported finding was that TCR beta sequences accurately predicted the HLA-A and HLA-B alleles for most subjects in the first cohort. A cluster of highly shared sequence variants was judged likely to represent a technical artifact of the sequencing pipeline. Because counts were too low, some 17 rarely observed V segments, including chromosome 9 orphons, were excluded from the earlier analysis of about 500 of the donors. Compared with equally common non-associated chains, HLA-associated TCR beta chains in a later analysis were more clonally expanded and had lower generation probabilities. CMV serostatus was the only immune exposure information available for the cohort. Most TCR sequences were observed very rarely across donors, whereas some public TCRs were present in many individuals. In a later analysis, the rate of TCR association differed among HLA loci, with DRB1 alleles having the most associated TCRs and HLA-C alleles having the fewest. Correlated functional status among segregating V segments might reflect linkage disequilibrium, but an unknown experimental factor could not be ruled out. In a later genetic analysis, a missense DCLRE1C variant was associated with V-gene and J-gene trimming of TCR beta chains, and the association was replicated in an independent cohort.

Sequencing was performed on PBMCs. The sequence links TRBV6-5 to TRBJ2-6, and possibly TRBD2, on 7 matching bases. This sequence originates from a man aged 25-45 years in good health and CMV-seronegative. The CDR3 loop reads CASSAGAGANVLTF. The base sequence is TGTGCCAGCTCCGCGGGGGCCGGGGCCAACGTCCTGACTTTC.